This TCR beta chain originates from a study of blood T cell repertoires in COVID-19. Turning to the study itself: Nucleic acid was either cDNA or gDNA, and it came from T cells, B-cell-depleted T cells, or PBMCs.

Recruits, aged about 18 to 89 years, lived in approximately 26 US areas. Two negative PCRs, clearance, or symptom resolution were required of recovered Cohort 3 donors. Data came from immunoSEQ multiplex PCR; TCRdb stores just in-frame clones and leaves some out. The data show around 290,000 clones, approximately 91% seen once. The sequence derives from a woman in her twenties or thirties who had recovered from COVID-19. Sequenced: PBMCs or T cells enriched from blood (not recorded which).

The DNA for the CDR3 is TGTGCCAGCTCGAGGGTTGGGGCCAACGTCCTGACTTTC. Its protein product is CASSRVGANVLTF. The rearrangement links TRBV6-5 to TRBJ2-6, with D possibly matching TRBD2 (5 bases). Germline lookup yields CDR1 MNHEY and CDR2 SVGAGI. V shed 8 bases and J shed 3 bases, with 8 bases lying between them. The CDR3 loop spans 13 amino acids.